A selection of T cell receptor beta chains follows, all from one sample in a study of radiotherapy plus CTLA-4 blockade in lung cancer. Generated by immunoSEQ multiplex PCR, the TCRdb table keeps only in-frame clones and is missing some. This table holds 85,000 to 90,000 clones, 72% found once. The material sequenced was peripheral blood, taken from a patient treated with radiotherapy plus ipilimumab. The source is a human donor with non-small cell lung cancer that progressed on radiotherapy plus ipilimumab. CDR3s include the opening cysteine and the closing phenylalanine or tryptophan. Fields, in order: CDR3 DNA, CDR3 protein, J gene, D gene, V gene, clone size. The D gene is left open where the match is weak. Size is stated for part of the rows, as once, few or many counts, or as a class when the clone is expanded.

TGTGCCAGTAGCTCCCAACTCAGAGGCACTGAAGCTTTCTTT | CASSSQLRGTEAFF | TRBJ1-1 | - | TRBV19 | -
TGTGCCAGCAGGTACAACAATCAGCCCCAGCATTTT | CASRYNNQPQHF | TRBJ1-5 | - | TRBV28 | -
TGTGCCAGCTCACCAAGTAGCAATCAGCCCCAGCATTTT | CASSPSSNQPQHF | TRBJ1-5 | - | TRBV18 | -
TGTGCCAGCAGTTACGAAAGTAATTCACCCCTCCACTTT | CASSYESNSPLHF | TRBJ1-6 | - | TRBV6-5 | -
TGTGCCAGTAGTAGACAGGACAATCAGCCCCAGCATTTT | CASSRQDNQPQHF | TRBJ1-5 | - | TRBV19 | few
TGTGCCAGCAGTTTATCCCTCCTTAATGAGCAGTTCTTC | CASSLSLLNEQFF | TRBJ2-1 | - | TRBV27 | -
TGTGCCAGCAGTCTCCCCTGGCGGGGGGGCCGGACAGATACGCAGTATTTT | CASSLPWRGGRTDTQYF | TRBJ2-3 | TRBD2 | TRBV28 | -
TGTGCCAGCAGCTTGTCTCGGGGGGGCCTGGACATTCAGTACTTC | CASSLSRGGLDIQYF | TRBJ2-4 | TRBD2 | TRBV5-6 | -
TGTGCCAGCAGCTTAGTGGGGGACAGGGTTAATGAAAAACTGTTTTTT | CASSLVGDRVNEKLFF | TRBJ1-4 | TRBD1 | TRBV11-2 | once
TGTGCCAGCAGTCCCCACAGGGGGGGGTGGCCCCCGAACACTGAAGCTTTCTTT | CASSPHRGGWPPNTEAFF | TRBJ1-1 | TRBD1 | TRBV28 | few
TGTGCCAGCAGTCTACTCGGTGAGCAGTTCTTC | CASSLLGEQFF | TRBJ2-1 | - | TRBV27 | once
TGTGCCAGCAGTTTAGCTTGGGACAGCTATGGCTACACCTTC | CASSLAWDSYGYTF | TRBJ1-2 | TRBD1 | TRBV28 | -
TGTGCCAGCAGCTTAGGCCCCCGCGAGCAGTACTTC | CASSLGPREQYF | TRBJ2-7 | - | TRBV13 | few
TGCGCCAGCAGCCCCGGGACAGCCTCTAACTATGGCTACACCTTC | CASSPGTASNYGYTF | TRBJ1-2 | TRBD1 | TRBV5-1 | few
TGTGCCAGCAGCCCGGTAGGGGGAGCTAATGAAAAACTGTTTTTT | CASSPVGGANEKLFF | TRBJ1-4 | - | TRBV9 | -
TGTGCCAGCAGTTTTCCCCTCCGACAGGTCGGGATGTGGGAGCAGTACTTC | CASSFPLRQVGMWEQYF | TRBJ2-7 | - | TRBV28 | -
TGTGCCAGCAGGACAGGGGGACTCTATGGCTACACCTTC | CASRTGGLYGYTF | TRBJ1-2 | TRBD1 | TRBV28 | few
TGTGCCAGCAGCTTAGGGGTTAGCGGGGGTGGCTCCTACAATGAGCAGTTCTTC | CASSLGVSGGGSYNEQFF | TRBJ2-1 | TRBD2 | TRBV7-3 | -
TGTGCCAGCTCACCACCCGGGCCCGGCACCGGGGAGCTGTTTTTT | CASSPPGPGTGELFF | TRBJ2-2 | - | TRBV18 | -
TGTGCCAGCAGCCAAGCCCACGCGGCAGGGGGCTCCTACGAGCAGTACTTC | CASSQAHAAGGSYEQYF | TRBJ2-7 | TRBD1 | TRBV4-2 | -
TGTGCCAGCTCACAAGGCAGGAGCTCCTACGAGCAGTACTTC | CASSQGRSSYEQYF | TRBJ2-7 | - | TRBV18 | few
TGCAGCGTTGAAGGACATCCGAACACTGAAGCTTTCTTT | CSVEGHPNTEAFF | TRBJ1-1 | - | TRBV29-1 | few
TGTGCCAGCAGTTTAGGGTGGGACAGCCTGAACACTGAAGCTTTCTTT | CASSLGWDSLNTEAFF | TRBJ1-1 | TRBD1 | TRBV27 | -
TGTGCCAGCAGCTCGGGACAGGGATTTGGTGAGCAGTTCTTC | CASSSGQGFGEQFF | TRBJ2-1 | TRBD1 | TRBV11-1 | -
TGTGCCAGCAGCCCCGGAGGGGGCGGCTATGGCTACACCTTC | CASSPGGGGYGYTF | TRBJ1-2 | TRBD1 | TRBV4-2 | -
TGTGCCAGCAGGATACGGGACAATCAGCCCCAGCATTTT | CASRIRDNQPQHF | TRBJ1-5 | - | TRBV6-5 | -
TGTGCCAGTAGTATAGAAGGGATCCGGGGTTCACCCCTCCACTTT | CASSIEGIRGSPLHF | TRBJ1-6 | - | TRBV19 | few
TGTGCCAGCAGTTTCGGTCGGGGGGAGACCCAGTACTTC | CASSFGRGETQYF | TRBJ2-5 | - | TRBV28 | -
TGTGCCAGCAGCATCCAACCGACAGGGGTGGCTGAAGCTTTCTTT | CASSIQPTGVAEAFF | TRBJ1-1 | TRBD1 | TRBV11-2 | -
TGTGCCAGCAGGAGGAGTATTAATGAAAAACTGTTTTTT | CASRRSINEKLFF | TRBJ1-4 | - | TRBV2 | -
TGTGCCATCAACCGGGCTACGCGAGATACGCAGTATTTT | CAINRATRDTQYF | TRBJ2-3 | - | TRBV10-3 | -
TGTGCCAGCAGTGAAACCTTTGCTGAGGGGTCACCCCTCCACTTT | CASSETFAEGSPLHF | TRBJ1-6 | - | TRBV6-1 | few
TGTGCCAGTAGTATAGACTTCAGGGGGCATCAGCCCCAGCATTTT | CASSIDFRGHQPQHF | TRBJ1-5 | TRBD1 | TRBV19 | -
TGTGCCAGCAGTTACCCACCAACCCACACCGGGGAGCTGTTTTTT | CASSYPPTHTGELFF | TRBJ2-2 | - | TRBV6-6 | few
TGTGCCAGCAGCCCCCTCAGGAACCAAGAGACCCAGTACTTC | CASSPLRNQETQYF | TRBJ2-5 | - | TRBV6-1 | few